This T cell receptor (beta chain) was sequenced for a study of T-cell memory formation after mild COVID-19. TCRdb analysed the 5' RACE reads with MiXCR anew, one entry per CDR3 protein. The sample lists about 470,000 distinct CDR3 sequences, roughly 18% occurring once. In its sample, this clonotype was seen many times. Its cognate antigen is unknown. This CDR3 has 14 amino acids. V was trimmed by 6 bases and J by 1 base, leaving 13 bases between them. Points from the study as a whole: The appearance of some responding clones in pre-infection memory suggested that cross-reactive memory joined.

V usage is TRBV12-3 or TRBV12-4 and J usage is TRBJ2-7, with D hard to call. The sample comprised PBMCs or a T cell subset sorted from them (not recorded which). The TCR sequence derives from an adult woman who had mild COVID-19 (a few samples of this study predate the infection). Cell type and time point are not known. The DNA of the CDR3 is TGTGCCAGCAGCTTGGCTGGACCGTCCTACGAGCAGTACTTC. This encodes CASSLAGPSYEQYF.